These 28 T cell receptor beta chains were all obtained from the same sample, sequenced in a study of siplizumab effects on memory and regulatory T cells. The table came from immunoSEQ multiplex PCR; TCRdb's copy has only in-frame clones and leaves some out. Found here are about 50,000 clones, approximately 84% of them singletons; the top ten hold approximately 0.35%. Input material: naive CD8+ T cells sorted from blood. The receptor source for this set is a human donor in good health.

This chain connects TRBV5-6 to TRBJ2-7; D may be TRBD1 or TRBD2 (6 bases each). The CDR3 sequence is 14 residues long. Trimming took 3 bases from V and 3 from J, leaving 13 bases between them. Germline V CDR1 and CDR2: SGHDT, YYEEEE. CDR3 sequence: CASSSEGGDYEQYF. For the CDR3, the DNA is TGTGCCAGCAGCTCCGAGGGGGGTGACTACGAGCAGTACTTC.

V gene TRBV6-6 combines with J gene TRBJ2-1; TRBD1 agrees at 7 bases. The CDR3 has 15 amino acids. From germline, CDR1 is MNHNY and CDR2 SVGAGI (reference sequence). V lost 6 bases to trimming and J lost 4 bases; unmatched junction nucleotides: 9. The DNA for the CDR3 is TGTGCCAGCAGCAAACGACAGGGAACGTACAATGAGCAGTTCTTC. Protein sequence: CASSKRQGTYNEQFF.

The rearrangement joins TRBV27 to TRBJ2-7; 8 bases line up with TRBD1. V was clipped by 5 bases and J by 2 bases; unmatched bases: 5. Germline V gene lookup returns CDR1 MNHEY and CDR2 SMNVEV (reference sequence). The CDR3 consists of 14 residues. In DNA, the CDR3 is TGTGCCAGCAGTATAACAGGGGGTGCCTACGAGCAGTACTTC. As protein: CASSITGGAYEQYF.

This clone was seen a single time. This rearrangement joins TRBV5-6 to TRBJ1-5, with D possibly matching TRBD1 (6 bases). The ends were cut back, 3 bases at V and 3 bases at J, with 13 bases in the middle. The germline gives CDR1 SGHDT, CDR2 YYEEEE. The CDR3 consists of 15 residues. In DNA form, the CDR3 reads TGTGCCAGCAGCTCCGACGGGGGCGTCAATCAGCCCCAGCATTTT. This encodes CASSSDGGVNQPQHF.

This clone was observed a single time. The genes are TRBV6-4 and TRBJ1-2, with TRBD1 matching 7 bases. CDR1 is MRHNA and CDR2 is SNTAGT in the germline V gene. J lost 4 bases, V lost 3 bases, and 11 bases had no gene match. CDR3 length equals 16 residues. For the CDR3, the DNA is TGTGCCAGCAGTGAGGTCCCGGGACAGTTCTCCTATGGCTACACCTTC. Its protein product is CASSEVPGQFSYGYTF.

This sequence joins TRBV6-5 and TRBJ1-1; D may be TRBD1 (5 bases). The V end lost 10 bases, the J end lost 5 bases, and 11 bases lay between the germline ends. The germline V gene encodes CDR1 MNHEY and CDR2 SVGAGI. The CDR3 totals 11 residues. The CDR3 spells CATRGGTEAFF. Written as DNA, the CDR3 is TGTGCCACAAGGGGAGGAACTGAAGCTTTCTTT.

The chain uses TRBV14 and TRBJ2-5; no firm D call. Per the germline V gene, CDR1 is SGHDN and CDR2 is FVKESK. Trimming shortened V by 4 bases and J by 9 bases, and 15 bases separated the two germline ends. The CDR3 covers 13 residues. The CDR3 nucleotides read TGTGCCAGCAGCCCCCCCTTCCGCGAGTCCCAGTACTTC. This translates into CASSPPFRESQYF. Filled out from reference TRBV14 and TRBJ2-5, the complete variable domain reads EAGVTQFPSHSVIEKGQTVTLRCDPISGHDNLYWYRRVMGKEIKFLLHFVKESKQDESGMPNNRFLAERTGGTYSTLKVQPAELEDSGVYFCASSPPFRESQYFGPGTRLLVL.

This clone appeared a few times. The chain couples TRBV19 to TRBJ1-2; D is ambiguous. The germline V gene encodes CDR1 LNHDA and CDR2 SQIVND (reference sequence). The CDR3 spans 11 residues. Trimming removed 1 base at V and 6 bases at J, with 3 bases between. The CDR3 loop reads CASSIADGYTF. The CDR3 region has the DNA TGTGCCAGTAGTATAGCGGATGGCTACACCTTC.

The V call is TRBV16, the J call TRBJ2-7; 8 nucleotides match TRBD1. The CDR3 loop spans 15 amino acids. The V gene's germline CDR1 is KGHSY and CDR2 FQNENV. Losses at the gene ends were 4 bases for V and 7 bases for J; bases not matched to a gene: 12. The CDR3 is CASSPWTGKSGEQYF. CDR3 DNA: TGTGCCAGCAGCCCTTGGACAGGGAAGTCGGGAGAGCAGTACTTC.

The chain employs TRBV2 and TRBJ1-2, with D perhaps matching TRBD1 (6 bases). This CDR3 region has 13 residues. V lost 3 bases and J lost 3, with 8 bases in between. Germline V CDR1 and CDR2: SNHLY, FYNNEI. The CDR3 DNA sequence: TGTGCCAGCAGTGATGAGGGGGACTATGGCTACACCTTC. Its translation: CASSDEGDYGYTF.

This clone was observed once. The rearrangement uses TRBV9 and TRBJ2-1, with unresolved D. Germline V gene lookup returns CDR1 SGDLS and CDR2 YYNGEE. This CDR3 contains 15 residues. Trimming removed 0 bases at V and 4 bases at J, with 11 bases between. In nucleotides, the CDR3 is TGTGCCAGCAGCGTAGAAGGTCAGTTATACAATGAGCAGTTCTTC. As protein: CASSVEGQLYNEQFF. Combining the CDR3 with reference TRBV9 and TRBJ2-1 gives the whole variable domain DSGVTQTPKHLITATGQRVTLRCSPRSGDLSVYWYQQSLDQGLQFLIQYYNGEERAKGNILERFSAQQFPDLHSELNLSSLELGDSALYFCASSVEGQLYNEQFFGPGTRLTVL.

This clone was seen just once. V usage is TRBV5-1 and J usage is TRBJ1-1; possibly TRBD1 for D (5 bases). The CDR3 spans 16 residues. Trimming pared 4 bases from V and 8 bases from J, leaving 24 bases between. Germline CDR1 reads SGHRS; CDR2 reads YFSETQ. This chain's CDR3 is CASSLRGAQGLFEAFF. The CDR3 DNA reads as TGCGCCAGCAGCCTTCGGGGAGCGCAGGGCTTATTCGAAGCTTTCTTT. Variable domain in full (rest from reference TRBV5-1 and TRBJ1-1): KAGVTQTPRYLIKTRGQQVTLSCSPISGHRSVSWYQQTPGQGLQFLFEYFSETQRNKGNFPGRFSGRQFSNSRSEMNVSTLELGDSALYLCASSLRGAQGLFEAFFGQGTRLTVV.

The CDR3 nucleotides read TGCAGCGTTGAAGATCCGGGACAAAGTTCTGGAAACACCATATATTTT. It encodes CSVEDPGQSSGNTIYF. The V call is TRBV29-1, the J call TRBJ1-3, with D possibly matching TRBD1 (6 bases). V gave up 0 bases and J gave up 1 base, with 13 bases separating them. Germline-derived CDR1 and CDR2 are SQVTM and ANQGSEA. The CDR3 has 16 residues.

The chain has TRBV11-2 and TRBJ2-3, with 7 bases identical to TRBD1. The CDR3 covers 15 residues. V trimming: 5 bases; J trimming: 3 bases; junction bases outside the gene matches: 8. Germline CDR1 is SGHAT and CDR2 is FQNNGV. The chain's CDR3 is CASSTRTGFTDTQYF. CDR3 nucleotides: TGTGCCAGCAGCACCCGGACAGGATTTACAGATACGCAGTATTTT.

The sample holds a few counts of this clone. V usage is TRBV4-1 and J usage is TRBJ2-7; D may match TRBD1 or TRBD2 (5 bases each). The CDR3 totals 14 residues. The V gene lost 0 bases and the J gene lost 6 bases, with 12 bases spanning the gap. Germline CDR1 is MGHRA and CDR2 is YSYEKL. CDR3 protein: CASSQDEGTGEQYF. The CDR3 nucleotides are TGCGCCAGCAGCCAAGATGAAGGGACGGGCGAGCAGTACTTC.

The J gene is TRBJ2-7, the V gene TRBV27; the D is unclear. CDR1 is MNHEY, CDR2 SMNVEV, per germline (reference sequence). Trimming pared 2 bases from V and 4 bases from J, leaving 3 bases between. The CDR3 consists of 11 residues. CDR3 DNA: TGTGCCAGCAGTTTAGGTTACGAGCAGTACTTC. It codes for CASSLGYEQYF.

V usage is TRBV14 and J usage is TRBJ2-3; the match to TRBD2 covers 10 bases. V lost 0 bases and J lost 11; bases outside the gene matches: 5. Looked up from germline, CDR1 is SGHDN and CDR2 is FVKESK. This CDR3 contains 14 residues. DNA of the CDR3: TGTGCCAGCAGCCAAGAACGGACTAGCGGATTGCAGTATTTT. Protein: CASSQERTSGLQYF.

A few counts support this clone. The CDR3 spells CASSLGGQLNTEAFF. CDR3 in DNA: TGTGCCAGCAGCTTGGGGGGACAGTTGAACACTGAAGCTTTCTTT. This sequence joins TRBV7-2 and TRBJ1-1; 7 bases are shared with TRBD1. The CDR3 is made up of 15 amino acids. Trimming cost V 3 bases and J 0 bases; bases outside gene matches: 4. Germline V gene data show CDR1 as SGHTA and CDR2 as FQGNSA.

This chain joins TRBV5-1 and TRBJ2-7; TRBD2 matches 12 bases. V shed 2 bases, J shed 0 bases, and the junction held 3 bases outside the gene matches. Germline V CDR1 and CDR2: SGHRS, YFSETQ. The CDR3 consists of 16 residues. Written as DNA, the CDR3 is TGCGCCAGCAGCTTTGGACTAGCGGGGAACTCCTACGAGCAGTACTTC. Protein sequence: CASSFGLAGNSYEQYF.

The chain combines TRBV7-9 with TRBJ2-3; no clear D. Between the trimmed V and J ends, which lost 5 bases and 4 bases, there was a span of 10 bases. CDR1 and CDR2 from the germline V gene are SEHNR and FQNEAQ (reference sequence). The CDR3 loop spans 13 amino acids. DNA of the CDR3: TGTGCCAGCAGCCCGACATACTCAGATACGCAGTATTTT. Translated, it gives CASSPTYSDTQYF.

The chain joins TRBV29-1 to TRBJ2-1, with D perhaps matching TRBD2 (6 bases). The CDR3 has 14 residues. V dropped 5 bases and J dropped 4 bases, with 15 bases sitting between them. The germline V gene has CDR1 SQVTM and CDR2 ANQGSEA. The CDR3 DNA reads as TGCAGCGTTATGGGGGGTGGGACGTACAATGAGCAGTTCTTC. It yields the protein CSVMGGGTYNEQFF.

The chain carries TRBV19 and TRBJ2-7; 11 nucleotides match TRBD2. V lost 6 bases and J lost 2; bases outside the gene matches: 6. The CDR3 runs to 15 residues. Per the germline V gene, CDR1 is LNHDA and CDR2 is SQIVND (reference sequence). DNA of the CDR3: TGTGCCAGTAGCCAACTAGCGGGAGTGGCCTACGAGCAGTACTTC. Its translation is CASSQLAGVAYEQYF.

The chain uses TRBV27 and TRBJ1-1; 8 bases agree with TRBD1. J was trimmed by 6 bases and V by 3 bases; bases with no gene match: 6. The CDR3 loop spans 14 amino acids. Germline V CDR1 and CDR2: MNHEY, SMNVEV (reference sequence). The CDR3 DNA reads as TGTGCCAGCAGTTTTGACAGGGGAGGTGCTGAAGCTTTCTTT. It is translated as CASSFDRGGAEAFF.

The genes are TRBV6-5 and TRBJ2-7; perhaps D is TRBD1 or TRBD2 (5 bases each). CDR1 is MNHEY, CDR2 SVGAGI, per germline. The CDR3 has 14 residues. Trimming pared 4 bases from V and 2 bases from J, leaving 12 bases between. In DNA form, the CDR3 reads TGTGCCAGCAGTTTGGGACCGACTACCTACGAGCAGTACTTC. Translation gives CASSLGPTTYEQYF.

The gene calls are TRBV4-1 and TRBJ2-2, with D unresolved. The CDR3 consists of 14 residues. Germline V gives CDR1 MGHRA, CDR2 YSYEKL. V lost 3 bases, J lost 4 bases, and 9 bases lay in between. CDR3 amino acids: CASSQGPITGELFF. The CDR3 coding sequence is TGCGCCAGCAGCCAGGGCCCTATCACCGGGGAGCTGTTTTTT.

J is TRBJ1-5 and V is TRBV27; D is ambiguous. This CDR3 spans 15 amino acids. Per the germline V gene, CDR1 is MNHEY and CDR2 is SMNVEV (reference sequence). V lost 3 bases and J lost 3, with 12 bases in between. CDR3 in DNA: TGTGCCAGCAGTTTGGGCAGTTTGACCAATCAGCCCCAGCATTTT. Protein sequence: CASSLGSLTNQPQHF.

The rearrangement links TRBV5-6 to TRBJ2-1; D gene uncertain. Trimming cost V 4 bases and J 4 bases, with 15 bases left between them. The CDR3 covers 15 residues. Germline CDR1 and CDR2: SGHDT and YYEEEE. The CDR3 DNA reads TGTGCCAGCAGCGCCGGAGAAATTATATACAATGAGCAGTTCTTC. Its translation: CASSAGEIIYNEQFF.

The chain employs TRBV19 and TRBJ2-7, with D perhaps matching TRBD2 (6 bases). The CDR3 is made up of 13 amino acids. Germline loops: CDR1 LNHDA, CDR2 SQIVND (reference sequence). V was pared by 8 bases and J by 2 bases, with 13 bases between. The CDR3 region is CASGPGLPYEQYF. The DNA of the CDR3 is TGTGCCAGTGGTCCGGGACTTCCCTACGAGCAGTACTTC.